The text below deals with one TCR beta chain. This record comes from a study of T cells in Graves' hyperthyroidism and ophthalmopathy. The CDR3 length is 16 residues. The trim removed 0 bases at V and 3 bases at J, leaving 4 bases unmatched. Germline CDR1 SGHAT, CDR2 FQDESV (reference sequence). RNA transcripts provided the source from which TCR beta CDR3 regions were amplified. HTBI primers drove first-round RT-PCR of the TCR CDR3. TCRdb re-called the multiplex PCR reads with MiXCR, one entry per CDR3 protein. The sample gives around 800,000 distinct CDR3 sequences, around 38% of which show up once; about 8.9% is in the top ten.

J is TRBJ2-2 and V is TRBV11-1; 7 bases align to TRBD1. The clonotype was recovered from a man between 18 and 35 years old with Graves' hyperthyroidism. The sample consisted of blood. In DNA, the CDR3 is TGTGCCAGCAGCTTAGCCCGGCAGGGGGACACCGGGGAGCTGTTTTTT. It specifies CASSLARQGDTGELFF.